The clone carrying this T cell receptor beta chain was counted between two and nine times. Its target is not known. TCRdb processed the 5' RACE reads anew with MiXCR; each CDR3 protein has one entry. This repertoire shows approximately 350,000 distinct CDR3 sequences, 20% to 25% found once; its top ten account for about an eighth. The CDR3 spans 15 residues. The V and J ends lost 8 bases and 4 bases respectively, with 18 bases between them. Germline CDR1 and CDR2: MDHEN and SYDVKM. This entry is derived from a study of CD8 T cells in ankylosing spondylitis. Findings of the study overall: Within matched ankylosing spondylitis synovial fluid, disease-linked clones were reportedly significantly enriched. A TCR beta motif of roughly eight highly homologous variants appeared characteristic of ankylosing spondylitis blood.

The sequence was obtained from a male donor with ankylosing spondylitis or in good health (not recorded which). The chain is built from TRBV28 and TRBJ2-1, with D perhaps TRBD1 or TRBD2 (5 bases each). The sequenced sample was blood, either unsorted or a sorted T cell fraction (not recorded which). This CDR3 is CASVKPGPVYNEQFF. The CDR3 coding sequence is TGTGCCAGCGTCAAGCCGGGACCGGTATACAATGAGCAGTTCTTC. Complete variable domain (other parts from reference TRBV28 and TRBJ2-1): DVKVTQSSRYLVKRTGEKVFLECVQDMDHENMFWYRQDPGLGLRLIYFSYDVKMKEKGDIPEGYSVSREKKERFSLILESASTNQTSMYLCASVKPGPVYNEQFFGPGTRLTVL.